This T cell receptor beta chain was profiled in a study of blood T cell repertoires in COVID-19. About the study: Both acute and convalescent COVID-19 samples were obtained from the United States, Italy and Spain.

Source study methods: For nucleated cells, counts were estimated from reference gene primer amplification. Produced via immunoSEQ multiplex PCR; TCRdb's table is partial and in-frame only. V and J calls and clone size come straight from that table; D and trimming were deduced from the DNA. The table lists around 120,000 clones, 60% to 85% of them singletons, with 5% to 8% in the top ten. The germline CDR1 and CDR2 sequences are PRHDT and FYEKMQ (reference sequence). The CDR3 spans 14 residues. The J segment lost 6 bases and the V segment lost 5 bases, leaving 6 bases of the junction unmatched. This rearrangement joins TRBV13 to TRBJ2-7; 11 nucleotides align to TRBD1. This clonotype was obtained from a man in his 70s with acute or convalescent COVID-19. The sequencing sample was made of peripheral blood. CDR3 sequence: CASSNRDRGAEQYF. The CDR3 region has the DNA TGTGCCAGCAGCAACCGGGACAGGGGGGCCGAGCAGTACTTC.